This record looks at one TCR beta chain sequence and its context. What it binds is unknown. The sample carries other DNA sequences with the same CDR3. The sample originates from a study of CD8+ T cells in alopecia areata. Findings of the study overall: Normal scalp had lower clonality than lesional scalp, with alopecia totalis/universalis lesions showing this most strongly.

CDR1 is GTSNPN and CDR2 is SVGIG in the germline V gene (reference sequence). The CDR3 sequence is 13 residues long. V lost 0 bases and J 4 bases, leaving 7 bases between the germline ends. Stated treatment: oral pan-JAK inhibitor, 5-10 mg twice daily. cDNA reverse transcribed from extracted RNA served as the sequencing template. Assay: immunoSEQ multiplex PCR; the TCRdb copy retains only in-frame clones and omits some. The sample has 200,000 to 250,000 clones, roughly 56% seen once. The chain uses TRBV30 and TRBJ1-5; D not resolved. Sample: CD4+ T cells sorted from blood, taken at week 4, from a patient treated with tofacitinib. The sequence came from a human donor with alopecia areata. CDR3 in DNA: TGTGCCTGGAGTGTAAAAGGTAATCAGCCCCAGCATTTT. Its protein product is CAWSVKGNQPQHF.